The 24 T cell receptor beta chains in this list originate from one sample, sequenced in a study of blood T cell repertoires in COVID-19. The protocol was immunoSEQ multiplex PCR, while the TCRdb copy is restricted to in-frame clones and leaves out a portion. The sample has approximately 160,000 clones; 90% are singletons. Sequencing was performed on peripheral blood. The receptor set was obtained from a man aged 50 or older with acute or convalescent COVID-19.

J is TRBJ2-3 and V is TRBV5-1; D is possibly TRBD2 (6 bases). V was shortened by 2 bases and J by 2 bases, with 21 bases between the two germline ends. In germline, CDR1 is SGHRS, CDR2 YFSETQ. The CDR3 is 18 amino acids. As DNA, the CDR3 is TGCGCCAGCAGCTTCGCCCCCGGGACTCCAAAACTCACAGATACGCAGTATTTT. This encodes CASSFAPGTPKLTDTQYF. The full variable domain, with the rest looked up from reference TRBV5-1 and TRBJ2-3, is KAGVTQTPRYLIKTRGQQVTLSCSPISGHRSVSWYQQTPGQGLQFLFEYFSETQRNKGNFPGRFSGRQFSNSRSEMNVSTLELGDSALYLCASSFAPGTPKLTDTQYFGPGTRLTVL.

For this clone: At one end, the junction sequence differs from germline, possibly due to a read error. V usage is TRBV28 and J usage is TRBJ1-4; 10 bases are a match to TRBD1. CDR1 and CDR2 (germline): MDHEN, SYDVKM. The CDR3 has 14 residues. This chain's CDR3 is CASRHQTGGRVDVF. The CDR3 DNA follows: TGTGCCAGCAGACACCAGACAGGGGGCAGGGTAGACGTTTTT.

The chain uses TRBV10-1 and TRBJ2-7, with a possible D match to TRBD2 (6 bases). CDR1 and CDR2 (germline): WNHNN, SYGVQD (reference sequence). CDR3 length: 15 amino acids. V dropped 5 bases and J dropped 4 bases, with 18 bases sitting between them. CDR3 loop: CASSPSTRRPYEQYF. The CDR3, as DNA: TGCGCCAGCAGTCCCTCGACTAGGAGGCCATACGAGCAGTACTTC.

V gene TRBV18 combines with J gene TRBJ2-1; D remains ambiguous. Germline lookup yields CDR1 KGHSH and CDR2 LQKENI. Trimming removed 2 bases from V and 1 base from J, with 9 bases in between. This CDR3 spans 15 amino acids. The CDR3 protein is CASSPSRLSYNEQFF. CDR3 sequence (DNA): TGTGCCAGCTCACCAAGCCGGTTATCCTACAATGAGCAGTTCTTC.

The J gene is TRBJ1-1, the V gene TRBV7-3, with 8 bases aligning to TRBD1. There are 15 residues in the CDR3. Germline assignment: CDR1 SGHTA and CDR2 FQGTGA. J lost 0 bases, V lost 5 bases, and 5 bases had no gene match. In DNA, the CDR3 is TGTGCCAGCAGCCCTACAGGGGGGGTGAACACTGAAGCTTTCTTT. Amino acids: CASSPTGGVNTEAFF.

This clone was seen once. This chain uses TRBV4-2 with TRBJ2-5, with D possibly matching TRBD2 (5 bases). The V end was cut by 1 base, the J end by 5 bases, with 14 bases between. This CDR3 has 15 amino acids. Per the germline V gene, CDR1 is LGHNA and CDR2 is YNFKEQ. In nucleotides, the CDR3 is TGTGCCAGCAGCCAAGGTCGTCTAGCCCGTGAGACCCAGTACTTC. It specifies CASSQGRLARETQYF.

The rearrangement joins TRBV18 to TRBJ1-2; the match to TRBD1 covers 10 bases. V shed 1 base and J 3 bases; nucleotides not matched to a gene: 11. Germline lookup yields CDR1 KGHSH and CDR2 LQKENI. This CDR3 spans 18 amino acids. In DNA form, the CDR3 reads TGTGCCAGCTCACCACAAGTCACCGGGACAGGGGCTCACTATGGCTACACCTTC. This translates into CASSPQVTGTGAHYGYTF.

The chain employs TRBV27 and TRBJ2-2; TRBD2 might be the D (5 bases). V lost 3 bases to trimming and J lost 1 base, with 12 bases between them. The CDR3 is made up of 16 amino acids. Germline V gene lookup returns CDR1 MNHEY and CDR2 SMNVEV (reference sequence). CDR3 coding DNA: TGTGCCAGCAGTTTTCTTCGGGGATTGAACACCGGGGAGCTGTTTTTT. It specifies CASSFLRGLNTGELFF.

This chain connects TRBV4-1 to TRBJ1-4; no clear D gene. V lost 4 bases, J lost 7 bases, and 10 bases lay in between. This CDR3 has 13 residues. Germline-derived CDR1 and CDR2 are MGHRA and YSYEKL. The DNA for the CDR3 is TGCGCCAGCAGCCCGGTTAGATTTGAAAAACTGTTTTTT. Protein: CASSPVRFEKLFF.

The V and J genes are TRBV24-1 and TRBJ2-1; 8 bases are a match to TRBD2. The CDR3 loop spans 16 amino acids. Trimming took 5 bases from V and 5 from J; bases not matched to a gene: 10. Germline V gene data show CDR1 as KGHDR and CDR2 as SFDVKD. The CDR3 DNA reads TGTGCCACCAGTGTCGCGGGACTAGGGGGGAACAATGAGCAGTTCTTC. Translating it yields CATSVAGLGGNNEQFF.

This clone has a single count. The rearrangement links TRBV11-2 to TRBJ1-1; 10 bases map to TRBD1. Germline V gene data show CDR1 as SGHAT and CDR2 as FQNNGV. There are 15 residues in the CDR3. The J segment lost 5 bases and the V segment lost 4 bases, leaving 7 bases of the junction unmatched. CDR3 region: CASSSFGQGVTEAFF. In nucleotides, the CDR3 is TGTGCCAGCAGCTCATTCGGACAGGGGGTTACTGAAGCTTTCTTT. The complete variable domain, with remaining parts taken from reference TRBV11-2 and TRBJ1-1, reads EAGVAQSPRYKIIEKRQSVAFWCNPISGHATLYWYQQILGQGPKLLIQFQNNGVVDDSQLPKDRFSAERLKGVDSTLKIQPAKLEDSAVYLCASSSFGQGVTEAFFGQGTRLTVV.

The chain carries TRBV19 and TRBJ1-4; D is unresolved. The CDR3 runs to 16 residues. Deletions cut 6 bases from V and 4 bases from J, with 18 bases between. Germline assignment: CDR1 LNHDA and CDR2 SQIVND (reference sequence). The CDR3: CASSRKRTKDNEKLFF. The DNA for the CDR3 is TGTGCCAGTAGCAGAAAACGGACTAAAGATAATGAAAAACTGTTTTTT.

The chain uses TRBV28 and TRBJ2-7; 13 bases fit TRBD2. The CDR3 is made up of 15 amino acids. Germline-derived CDR1 and CDR2 are MDHEN and SYDVKM. After removal of 2 bases from V and 4 bases from J, the junction contained 2 bases not matched to a gene. DNA for the CDR3: TGTGCCAGCAGTTTAAAGACTAGCGGGAGGTACGAGCAGTACTTC. Its translation: CASSLKTSGRYEQYF.

The chain links TRBV7-3 to TRBJ2-3, with no clear D. CDR3 length equals 14 residues. V shed 2 bases and J shed 0 bases, with 6 bases lying between them. Germline CDR1 is SGHTA and CDR2 is FQGTGA. Written as DNA, the CDR3 is TGTGCCAGCAGCTTATCGACTAGCACAGATACGCAGTATTTT. Its protein product is CASSLSTSTDTQYF.

The table lists this clone with a count of one. The genes are TRBV4-2 and TRBJ2-2; 9 nucleotides line up with TRBD2. Germline V gene lookup returns CDR1 LGHNA and CDR2 YNFKEQ. The CDR3 consists of 14 residues. With V trimmed by 8 bases and J by 3 bases, 4 bases remained unmatched. The CDR3 reads CASGGGRDTGELFF. CDR3 nucleotide sequence: TGTGCCAGCGGGGGCGGGAGGGACACCGGGGAGCTGTTTTTT.

V usage is TRBV3-1 (or the pseudogene TRBV3-2) and J usage is TRBJ2-6; maybe TRBD2 (6 bases). The V gene lost 5 bases and the J gene lost 3 bases, with 11 bases spanning the gap. This CDR3 contains 15 residues. CDR1 and CDR2 (germline): LGHDT, YNNKEL (reference sequence). CDR3 bases: TGTGCCAGCAGCTCCGGCGGGGTTGGGGCCAACGTCCTGACTTTC. This sequence encodes CASSSGGVGANVLTF.

Only one count was recorded for this clone. V and J are TRBV7-2 and TRBJ1-3; tentatively, D is TRBD1 (6 bases). V lost 2 bases to trimming and J lost 0 bases, with 8 bases between them. CDR1 is SGHTA, CDR2 FQGNSA, per germline. The CDR3 has 15 amino acids. The CDR3 region has the DNA TGTGCCAGCAGCTTAATGACAGGCTCTGGAAACACCATATATTTT. It yields the protein CASSLMTGSGNTIYF.

The V gene is TRBV2, the J gene TRBJ1-2, with D perhaps TRBD1 (5 bases). The germline V gene encodes CDR1 SNHLY and CDR2 FYNNEI. There are 14 residues in the CDR3. Trimming stripped 3 bases from V and 4 bases from J, with 12 bases between. DNA for the CDR3: TGTGCCAGCAGTGAGAATTCGGGGGTCTATGGCTACACCTTC. The encoded protein is CASSENSGVYGYTF.

The V and J genes are TRBV18 and TRBJ2-1; 7 nucleotides line up with TRBD2. The CDR3 has 13 amino acids. Germline V gives CDR1 KGHSH, CDR2 LQKENI. Trimming removed 4 bases from V and 12 bases from J; junction bases left unmatched: 9. CDR3 coding DNA: TGTGCCAGCTCACAAGCTAGCGGAATGGTGCAGTTCTTC. This sequence encodes CASSQASGMVQFF.

This clone was counted once. The J gene is TRBJ1-1, the V gene TRBV15; D perhaps matches TRBD1 (6 bases). V was shortened by 1 base and J by 0 bases, with 12 bases between the two germline ends. CDR1 and CDR2 (germline): LNHNV, YYDKDF (reference sequence). The CDR3 is made up of 16 amino acids. The DNA for the CDR3 is TGTGCCACCAGCAGAGGTGGACAGCTCGTGAACACTGAAGCTTTCTTT. Protein sequence: CATSRGGQLVNTEAFF.

On this clone: The same CDR3 can be traced to other DNA sequences in this sample. The V call is TRBV28, the J call TRBJ1-2, with 11 positions matching TRBD1. The length of the CDR3 is 14 residues. The V gene end was trimmed by 5 bases and the J gene end by 4 bases; junction bases not matched to a gene: 3. CDR1 and CDR2 from the germline V gene are MDHEN and SYDVKM. As DNA, the CDR3 is TGTGCCAGCAGTCTCGGGACAGGGGGCTATGGCTACACCTTC. Protein sequence: CASSLGTGGYGYTF.

V gene TRBV15 combines with J gene TRBJ2-5, with D possibly TRBD2 on 5 matching bases. The CDR3 is 13 residues long. Trimming shortened V by 6 bases and J by 5 bases, and 13 bases separated the two germline ends. Germline CDR1 reads LNHNV; CDR2 reads YYDKDF (reference sequence). CDR3 region: CATSAGGWETQYF. In nucleotides, the CDR3 is TGTGCCACCAGTGCAGGAGGATGGGAGACCCAGTACTTC.

The rearrangement links TRBV7-2 to TRBJ2-7; 9 nucleotides match TRBD1. CDR3 length equals 14 residues. The junction had 4 bases not matched to a gene; V was cut back by 4 bases and J by 3 bases. Germline V gene sequence: CDR1 SGHTA, CDR2 FQGNSA. The CDR3 nucleotides are TGTGCCAGCAGCTGGACAGGGGCCGGCTACGAGCAGTACTTC. Residues: CASSWTGAGYEQYF.

The chain recombines TRBV5-6 with TRBJ2-5; 9 nucleotides match TRBD2. Looked up from germline, CDR1 is SGHDT and CDR2 is YYEEEE. The CDR3 runs 16 residues. The V and J ends lost 4 bases and 5 bases, in that order; junction bases with no gene match: 12. DNA of the CDR3: TGTGCCAGCAGCCAGGGGACTAGCCGCTCCCAGGAGACCCAGTACTTC. This sequence encodes CASSQGTSRSQETQYF.